This is a list of T cell receptor beta chains from one sample in a study of T cell responses to AZD1222 COVID-19 vaccine. Sequencing used immunoSEQ multiplex PCR; TCRdb keeps in-frame clones, though not all of them. The sample includes around 180,000 clones, about 86% of them seen just once. The sequences come from peripheral blood, collected on day 0 of AZD1222 vaccination. Receptors originate from an adult in good health. CDR3s include the opening cysteine and the closing phenylalanine or tryptophan. Fields, in order: CDR3 length, D gene, clone size, J gene, V gene, CDR3 protein, CDR3 DNA. The D gene is left open where the match is weak. Size values are once, few and many counts, or a class for expanded clones, and some rows have none.

length: 17
D: TRBD2
size: once
J: TRBJ2-1
V: TRBV7-9
CDR3: CASSLGSGGKSYNEQFF
DNA: TGTGCCAGCAGCTTAGGGAGCGGGGGGAAGTCCTACAATGAGCAGTTCTTC

length: 13
D: -
size: -
J: TRBJ2-7
V: TRBV5-1
CDR3: CASSWDVSYEQYF
DNA: TGCGCCAGCAGTTGGGACGTGTCCTACGAGCAGTACTTC

length: 14
D: -
size: once
J: TRBJ1-5
V: TRBV6-6
CDR3: CASSYSGQHQPQHF
DNA: TGTGCCAGCAGTTACTCGGGGCAACATCAGCCCCAGCATTTT

length: 14
D: -
size: -
J: TRBJ1-4
V: TRBV11-2
CDR3: CASSRTGSEEKLFF
DNA: TGTGCCAGCAGCCGAACAGGGTCCGAAGAAAAACTGTTTTTT

length: 20
D: TRBD2
size: -
J: TRBJ2-1
V: TRBV7-3
CDR3: CASSPGALLGSGGLHNEQFF
DNA: TGTGCCAGCAGCCCGGGAGCCTTACTAGGGTCGGGGGGGCTCCACAATGAGCAGTTCTTC

length: 16
D: TRBD1
size: -
J: TRBJ1-6
V: TRBV5-1
CDR3: CASSLFGQGNSDPLHF
DNA: TGCGCCAGCAGCTTGTTCGGACAGGGAAACTCGGATCCCCTCCACTTT

length: 13
D: -
size: -
J: TRBJ1-6
V: TRBV6-2/TRBV6-3
CDR3: CASSPREGSPLHF
DNA: TGTGCCAGCAGTCCCCGGGAGGGTTCACCCCTCCACTTT

length: 13
D: TRBD1
size: -
J: TRBJ1-2
V: TRBV4-2
CDR3: CASSQDQGAGYTF
DNA: TGTGCCAGCAGCCAGGATCAGGGGGCTGGCTACACCTTC

length: 15
D: -
size: -
J: TRBJ1-3
V: TRBV3-1/TRBV3-2
CDR3: CASSLLGSGGNTIYF
DNA: TGTGCCAGCAGCCTCTTGGGTTCTGGTGGAAACACCATATATTTT

length: 14
D: -
size: -
J: TRBJ2-4
V: TRBV6-5
CDR3: CASRTASPKNIQYF
DNA: TGTGCCAGCAGGACAGCCTCCCCGAAAAACATTCAGTACTTC

length: 15
D: TRBD1
size: -
J: TRBJ1-2
V: TRBV19
CDR3: CASSVNTGANYGYTF
DNA: TGTGCCAGTAGTGTCAACACAGGGGCTAACTATGGCTACACCTTC

length: 12
D: -
size: few
J: TRBJ1-1
V: TRBV19
CDR3: CASRHRNTEAFF
DNA: TGTGCCAGTAGACACAGGAACACTGAAGCTTTCTTT

length: 14
D: TRBD1
size: -
J: TRBJ1-4
V: TRBV19
CDR3: CASSPDRGAEKLFF
DNA: TGTGCCAGTAGTCCCGACAGGGGAGCGGAAAAACTGTTTTTT

length: 15
D: TRBD2
size: -
J: TRBJ2-5
V: TRBV18
CDR3: CASSPGLAGGETQYF
DNA: TGTGCCAGCTCACCAGGCCTAGCGGGGGGAGAGACCCAGTACTTC

length: 19
D: TRBD1
size: -
J: TRBJ1-3
V: TRBV7-3
CDR3: CASSLRRQGVSSSGNTIYF
DNA: TGTGCCAGCAGCTTACGACGACAGGGGGTCTCAAGCTCTGGAAACACCATATATTTT

length: 13
D: -
size: -
J: TRBJ1-1
V: TRBV5-1
CDR3: CASSSTGDTEAFF
DNA: TGCGCCAGCAGCTCGACTGGCGACACTGAAGCTTTCTTT

length: 14
D: TRBD1
size: -
J: TRBJ1-2
V: TRBV4-2
CDR3: CASSQGLGQGGYTF
DNA: TGTGCCAGCAGCCAAGGGCTAGGACAGGGGGGCTACACCTTC

length: 13
D: -
size: -
J: TRBJ1-1
V: TRBV12-3/TRBV12-4
CDR3: CASSFAENTEAFF
DNA: TGTGCCAGCAGTTTCGCGGAGAACACTGAAGCTTTCTTT

length: 12
D: -
size: -
J: TRBJ1-2
V: TRBV28
CDR3: CASSPAGLGYTF
DNA: TGTGCCAGCAGCCCGGCCGGCCTTGGCTACACCTTC

length: 11
D: -
size: -
J: TRBJ1-1
V: TRBV6-5
CDR3: CASKVDTEAFF
DNA: TGTGCCAGCAAGGTCGACACTGAAGCTTTCTTT

length: 16
D: TRBD1
size: -
J: TRBJ1-5
V: TRBV3-1/TRBV3-2
CDR3: CASSPTGTGANQPQHF
DNA: TGTGCCAGCAGCCCGACCGGGACAGGGGCTAATCAGCCCCAGCATTTT

length: 14
D: TRBD1
size: -
J: TRBJ1-2
V: TRBV3-1/TRBV3-2
CDR3: CASSQPGQIYGYTF
DNA: TGTGCCAGCAGCCAGCCGGGACAGATCTATGGCTACACCTTC

length: 10
D: -
size: -
J: TRBJ2-7
V: TRBV20-1
CDR3: CSLGGYEQYF
DNA: TGCAGTCTTGGGGGCTACGAGCAGTACTTC

length: 15
D: -
size: few
J: TRBJ2-1
V: TRBV6-6
CDR3: CASSYVRGLYNEQFF
DNA: TGTGCCAGCAGTTACGTGCGGGGATTATACAATGAGCAGTTCTTC

length: 14
D: -
size: -
J: TRBJ1-6
V: TRBV28
CDR3: CASSPSLGNSPLHF
DNA: TGTGCCAGCAGCCCCAGTTTGGGGAATTCACCCCTCCACTTT

length: 15
D: -
size: -
J: TRBJ2-1
V: TRBV5-1
CDR3: CASSLDQGMGNEQFF
DNA: TGCGCCAGCAGCTTGGATCAGGGAATGGGGAATGAGCAGTTCTTC

length: 19
D: TRBD2
size: -
J: TRBJ2-1
V: TRBV4-2
CDR3: CASSQGDGTSGGVINEQFF
DNA: TGTGCCAGCAGCCAAGGGGACGGGACTAGCGGGGGGGTGATCAATGAGCAGTTCTTC

length: 12
D: -
size: -
J: TRBJ1-1
V: TRBV10-3
CDR3: CAISGGNAEAFF
DNA: TGTGCCATCAGTGGGGGTAACGCTGAAGCTTTCTTT

length: 16
D: -
size: -
J: TRBJ1-3
V: TRBV5-1
CDR3: CASSLVPGSSGNTIYF
DNA: TGCGCCAGCAGCTTGGTCCCAGGCAGCTCTGGAAACACCATATATTTT

length: 16
D: TRBD1
size: -
J: TRBJ2-5
V: TRBV28
CDR3: CASSLYRGRISETQYF
DNA: TGTGCCAGCAGTTTATACAGGGGGCGCATCTCGGAGACCCAGTACTTC

length: 15
D: -
size: -
J: TRBJ1-2
V: TRBV4-2
CDR3: CASSQEVRGGYGYTF
DNA: TGTGCCAGCAGCCAAGAAGTCAGGGGTGGTTATGGCTACACCTTC

length: 13
D: -
size: -
J: TRBJ2-3
V: TRBV7-9
CDR3: CASSLDLGDTQYF
DNA: TGTGCCAGCAGCTTAGATTTGGGGGATACGCAGTATTTT

length: 18
D: -
size: -
J: TRBJ2-7
V: TRBV4-2
CDR3: CASSQDLPISGFIYEQYF
DNA: TGTGCCAGCAGCCAAGATTTGCCAATTTCAGGGTTCATCTACGAGCAGTACTTC

length: 14
D: -
size: -
J: TRBJ2-7
V: TRBV6-5
CDR3: CATGKGQNSYEQYF
DNA: TGTGCCACCGGCAAAGGACAGAACTCCTACGAGCAGTACTTC

length: 14
D: -
size: -
J: TRBJ1-2
V: TRBV30
CDR3: CAWSPRGGSYGYTF
DNA: TGTGCCTGGAGCCCCAGGGGCGGGAGCTATGGCTACACCTTC

length: 13
D: -
size: -
J: TRBJ1-2
V: TRBV30
CDR3: CAWSASGGGGYTF
DNA: TGTGCCTGGAGTGCCAGCGGAGGCGGGGGCTACACCTTC

length: 17
D: TRBD1
size: -
J: TRBJ1-1
V: TRBV2
CDR3: CASSANYRTGIGTEAFF
DNA: TGTGCCAGCAGCGCTAACTACAGGACAGGGATAGGGACTGAAGCTTTCTTT

length: 15
D: -
size: -
J: TRBJ1-4
V: TRBV9
CDR3: CASSLRTGYNEKLFF
DNA: TGTGCCAGCAGCCTCCGAACGGGATACAATGAAAAACTGTTTTTT

length: 16
D: TRBD1
size: once
J: TRBJ1-5
V: TRBV7-9
CDR3: CASSVGQGALNQPQHF
DNA: TGTGCCAGCAGTGTCGGACAGGGGGCTCTGAATCAGCCCCAGCATTTT

length: 16
D: -
size: -
J: TRBJ1-3
V: TRBV5-6
CDR3: CASSLRGSRSGNTIYF
DNA: TGTGCCAGCAGCTTGCGAGGGAGCCGCTCTGGAAACACCATATATTTT

length: 14
D: -
size: -
J: TRBJ1-2
V: TRBV19
CDR3: CASSTPGRDRGYTF
DNA: TGTGCCAGTAGTACCCCCGGGAGGGACCGCGGCTACACCTTC

length: 15
D: -
size: -
J: TRBJ2-3
V: TRBV24-1
CDR3: CATSDYNRNTDTQYF
DNA: TGTGCCACCAGTGACTACAACAGGAACACAGATACGCAGTATTTT

length: 17
D: -
size: -
J: TRBJ2-7
V: TRBV5-1
CDR3: CASSVGQTGRISYEQYF
DNA: TGCGCCAGCAGCGTGGGACAAACAGGACGAATCTCCTACGAGCAGTACTTC

length: 17
D: -
size: once
J: TRBJ1-3
V: TRBV5-1
CDR3: CASSLRGGADSGNTIYF
DNA: TGCGCCAGCAGCTTGAGGGGGGGCGCGGACTCTGGAAACACCATATATTTT

length: 13
D: -
size: -
J: TRBJ2-3
V: TRBV2
CDR3: CASSEDPGDTQYF
DNA: TGTGCCAGCAGTGAGGATCCGGGAGATACGCAGTATTTT

length: 15
D: TRBD1
size: -
J: TRBJ1-6
V: TRBV19
CDR3: CASSTKGTGASPLHF
DNA: TGTGCCAGTAGTACCAAAGGGACAGGGGCTTCACCCCTCCACTTT

length: 17
D: -
size: -
J: TRBJ2-3
V: TRBV25-1
CDR3: CATSRVQQRSYTDTQYF
DNA: TGTGCCACCTCGCGGGTCCAGCAGCGATCTTACACAGATACGCAGTATTTT

length: 13
D: -
size: -
J: TRBJ1-1
V: TRBV6-5
CDR3: CASSYFGSTEAFF
DNA: TGTGCCAGCAGTTACTTCGGTTCCACTGAAGCTTTCTTT

length: 16
D: -
size: -
J: TRBJ2-7
V: TRBV3-1/TRBV3-2
CDR3: CASSPARGRAGNEQYF
DNA: TGTGCCAGCAGTCCCGCCCGAGGCAGGGCTGGAAACGAGCAGTACTTC

length: 17
D: -
size: -
J: TRBJ2-7
V: TRBV3-1/TRBV3-2
CDR3: CASSQDLLGHEGLEQYF
DNA: TGTGCCAGCAGCCAAGATTTGCTCGGACACGAGGGTCTCGAGCAGTACTTC